Presented here are 22 T cell receptor beta chains from one specimen sequenced in a study of blood T cell repertoires in COVID-19. Sequencing was performed with immunoSEQ multiplex PCR; in TCRdb, only in-frame clones are kept and a portion is missing. The sample lists 100,000 or so clones, roughly 89% occurring once. The sequenced material came from peripheral blood. These receptors were obtained from a man in his sixties or seventies with active or convalescent COVID-19.

The DNA for the CDR3 is TGTGCCAGCAGCTTATGGGGGACAGGGGGACAGCCCCAGCATTTT. Residues: CASSLWGTGGQPQHF. J is TRBJ1-5 and V is TRBV7-2; TRBD1 matches at 11 bases. The trim removed 2 bases at V and 7 bases at J, leaving 4 bases unmatched. CDR3 length: 15 residues. Germline assignment: CDR1 SGHTA and CDR2 FQGNSA.

The rearrangement joins TRBV7-6 to TRBJ2-2; 10 bases are a match to TRBD1. Germline V gives CDR1 SGHVS, CDR2 FNYEAQ. The CDR3 covers 16 residues. Trimming cost V 5 bases and J 6 bases; bases outside gene matches: 9. CDR3: CASSNRQGAWAGELFF. In nucleotides, the CDR3 is TGTGCCAGCAGCAATAGACAGGGGGCTTGGGCCGGGGAGCTGTTTTTT.

The gene calls are TRBV7-9 and TRBJ2-7; tentatively, D is TRBD2 (7 bases). This CDR3 region has 15 residues. Germline V gives CDR1 SEHNR, CDR2 FQNEAQ (reference sequence). V lost 0 bases, J lost 0 bases, and 9 bases lay in between. CDR3 nucleotides: TGTGCCAGCAGCTTAGCCGGGGGGCCCTCCTACGAGCAGTACTTC. Residues: CASSLAGGPSYEQYF.

In its sample, this clone was seen a few times. This chain joins TRBV6-5 and TRBJ1-2; D is unresolved. With 0 bases removed from V and 2 bases from J, the gap between germline ends came to 4 bases. The CDR3 has 13 amino acids. Germline CDR1 reads MNHEY; CDR2 reads SVGAGI. The CDR3 is CASSYSMNYGYTF. The CDR3 coding sequence is TGTGCCAGCAGTTACTCTATGAACTATGGCTACACCTTC.

This chain uses TRBV1 with TRBJ2-1; TRBD1, as called in the table, went unchecked against the DNA. TRBV1 is a pseudogene segment. The CDR3 has 20 amino acids. The CDR3 spells CTSSQDEGGTGVLGNNEQFF. CDR3 bases: TGCACCAGCAGCCAAGACGAAGGAGGGACAGGGGTCTTAGGGAACAATGAGCAGTTCTTC.

The chain joins TRBV5-1 to TRBJ2-4; 11 bases are shared with TRBD1. The CDR3 extends over 16 amino acids. Unmatched junction bases numbered 7, after V lost 0 bases and J lost 8 bases. The germline V gene encodes CDR1 SGHRS and CDR2 YFSETQ. As DNA, the CDR3 is TGCGCCAGCAGCTTGGATGGGACAGGGGGAGGGGACATTCAGTACTTC. The encoded protein is CASSLDGTGGGDIQYF.

This clone was seen more than once but under ten times. The rearrangement joins TRBV11-3 to TRBJ2-1; D possibly corresponds to TRBD2 (6 bases). V lost 1 base and J lost 5, with 15 bases in between. Germline loops: CDR1 SGHNT, CDR2 YENEEA. The CDR3 is 16 residues long. CDR3 nucleotides: TGTGCCAGCAGCTTAGCTGGGGGGACGGCTAACAATGAGCAGTTCTTC. This encodes CASSLAGGTANNEQFF.

V and J are TRBV6-1 and TRBJ1-3; possible D gene TRBD1, 6 bases. Trimming removed 3 bases at V and 1 base at J, with 10 bases between. The CDR3 runs to 15 residues. Germline V gene data show CDR1 as MNHNS and CDR2 as SASEGT. CDR3 in amino acids: CASSDTGSSGNTIYF. CDR3 DNA: TGTGCCAGCAGTGACACAGGGTCATCTGGAAACACCATATATTTT.

The chain couples TRBV11-1 to TRBJ1-2; possible D gene TRBD1, 6 bases. The CDR3 consists of 15 residues. Trimming removed 5 bases at V and 4 bases at J, with 17 bases between. The germline gives CDR1 SGHAT, CDR2 FQDESV (reference sequence). CDR3 in amino acids: CASSQNLDSIYGYTF. CDR3 bases: TGTGCCAGCAGCCAAAACCTGGACAGCATCTATGGCTACACCTTC.

The chain employs TRBV7-2 and TRBJ2-6; no clear D gene. This CDR3 is built from 15 residues. Germline V gives CDR1 SGHTA, CDR2 FQGNSA. Between the trimmed V and J ends, which lost 3 bases and 0 bases, there was a span of 6 bases. CDR3 in amino acids: CASSFLSSGANVLTF. CDR3 DNA sequence: TGTGCCAGCAGCTTCCTAAGCTCTGGGGCCAACGTCCTGACTTTC.

The chain links TRBV10-3 to TRBJ2-1, with unresolved D. The CDR3 contains 14 residues. Germline V CDR1 and CDR2: ENHRY, SYGVKD. V lost 2 bases and J 6 bases, leaving 11 bases between the germline ends. DNA of the CDR3: TGTGCCATCAGTGAGGGAACTACTGGCAATGAGCAGTTCTTC. Amino acids: CAISEGTTGNEQFF.

The chain joins TRBV28 to TRBJ1-4; D uncertain. V was cut by 2 bases and J by 0 bases, with 10 bases left in between. The CDR3 covers 16 residues. In germline, CDR1 is MDHEN, CDR2 SYDVKM. Written as DNA, the CDR3 is TGTGCCAGCAGTTTACTCGACACAACAACTAATGAAAAACTGTTTTTT. Amino acids: CASSLLDTTTNEKLFF.

This clone was seen once. This chain uses TRBV7-8 with TRBJ2-3, with unresolved D. Trimming stripped 2 bases from V and 6 bases from J, with 9 bases between. Germline loops: CDR1 SGHVS, CDR2 FQNEAQ. The length of the CDR3 is 13 residues. CDR3 amino acids: CASSLPAADTQYF. The DNA of the CDR3 is TGTGCCAGCAGCTTACCCGCCGCGGATACGCAGTATTTT.

The chain recombines TRBV30 with TRBJ1-5; a weak D match, TRBD1 (5 bases). The CDR3 is 13 amino acids. V was pared by 1 base and J by 3 bases, with 7 bases between. Germline V gene sequence: CDR1 GTSNPN, CDR2 SVGIG (reference sequence). DNA of the CDR3: TGTGCCTGGAGTGCTGGGGCCAATCAGCCCCAGCATTTT. Protein: CAWSAGANQPQHF.

This clone was seen more than once but under ten times. V gene TRBV6-4 combines with J gene TRBJ2-3, with D unresolved. CDR1 MRHNA and CDR2 SNTAGT come from the germline V gene. There are 13 residues in the CDR3. Trimming shortened V by 0 bases and J by 5 bases, and 6 bases separated the two germline ends. CDR3 sequence (DNA): TGTGCCAGCAGTGACTCAGGAGAAGATACGCAGTATTTT. Translation: CASSDSGEDTQYF.

The chain combines TRBV3-1 (or the pseudogene TRBV3-2) with TRBJ2-7, with 13 bases aligning to TRBD2. The J segment lost 8 bases and the V segment lost 4 bases, leaving 8 bases of the junction unmatched. The CDR3 extends over 15 amino acids. CDR1 LGHDT and CDR2 YNNKEL come from the germline V gene (reference sequence). CDR3 sequence (DNA): TGTGCCAGCAGCCTAGGGACTAGCGGGGTAATAAAGCAGTACTTC. It codes for CASSLGTSGVIKQYF.

Comments on this clone: Additional DNA sequences in this sample encode the identical CDR3. The rearrangement joins TRBV5-4 to TRBJ1-1, with a tentative D call TRBD1 (5 bases). Trimming took off 0 bases at V and 0 bases at J, with 6 bases between the two ends. The CDR3 consists of 14 residues. Germline CDR1 reads SGHNT; CDR2 reads YYREEE (reference sequence). This CDR3 reads CASSLGQMNTEAFF. In DNA, the CDR3 is TGTGCCAGCAGCTTGGGACAGATGAACACTGAAGCTTTCTTT.

This clone was detected a few times. This chain's CDR3 is CASSYSYEQYF. In DNA, the CDR3 is TGTGCCAGCAGCTACAGCTACGAGCAGTACTTC. This chain uses TRBV5-8 with TRBJ2-7; no reliable D call. CDR1 and CDR2 from the germline V gene are SGHTS and YDEGEE. This CDR3 contains 11 residues. The V end was cut by 3 bases, the J end by 3 bases, with 4 bases between.

The V and J genes are TRBV5-1 and TRBJ1-4, with 11 bases fitting TRBD1. Trimming at V came to 4 bases and at J to 6 bases, leaving 2 bases not matched to a gene. The CDR3 extends over 14 amino acids. The germline gives CDR1 SGHRS, CDR2 YFSETQ. This CDR3 is CASSLDRGHEKLFF. CDR3 coding DNA: TGCGCCAGCAGCCTGGACAGGGGGCATGAAAAACTGTTTTTT.

The rearrangement links TRBV7-8 to TRBJ1-6; D perhaps matches TRBD1 (5 bases). The CDR3 contains 13 residues. V was clipped by 7 bases and J by 5 bases, with 9 bases between them. CDR1 and CDR2 (germline): SGHVS, FQNEAQ. The CDR3 loop reads CASMRGNNSPLHF. CDR3 bases: TGTGCCAGCATGCGGGGGAATAATTCACCCCTCCACTTT.

The gene calls are TRBV21-1 and TRBJ2-5; the table's D call, TRBD2, was not checked against the DNA. TRBV21-1 is reported as a pseudogene. The CDR3 contains 19 residues. CDR3 in DNA: TGTGCCAGCAGCAAAGTCGATAGCTCTATAGACGTGAATGAAGAGACCCAGTACTTC. Its protein is CASSKVDSSIDVNEETQYF.

The J gene is TRBJ2-5, the V gene TRBV2, with 10 bases lining up with TRBD2. V gave up 6 bases and J gave up 5 bases; unmatched junction bases: 9. The CDR3 has 15 residues. Germline V CDR1 and CDR2: SNHLY, FYNNEI. In nucleotides, the CDR3 is TGTGCCAGCAGCTTACTAGCGGGGATGGGGGAGACCCAGTACTTC. It translates to CASSLLAGMGETQYF.